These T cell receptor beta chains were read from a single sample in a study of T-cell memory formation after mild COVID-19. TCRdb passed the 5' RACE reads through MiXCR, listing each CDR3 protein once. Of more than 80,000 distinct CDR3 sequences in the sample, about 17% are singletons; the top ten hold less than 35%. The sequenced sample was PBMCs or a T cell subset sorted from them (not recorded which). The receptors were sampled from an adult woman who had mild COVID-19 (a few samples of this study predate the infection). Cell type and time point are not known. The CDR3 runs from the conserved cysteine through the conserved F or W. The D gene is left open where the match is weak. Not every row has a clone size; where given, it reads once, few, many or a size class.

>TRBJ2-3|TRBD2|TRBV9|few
CASSYGLAGSDTQYF
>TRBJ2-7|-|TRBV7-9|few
CASSFLAGTGYEQYF
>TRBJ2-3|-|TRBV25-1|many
CASSVASLTDTQYF
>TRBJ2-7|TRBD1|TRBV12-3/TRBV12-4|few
CASSLGQGRTYEQYF
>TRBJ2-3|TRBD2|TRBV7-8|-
CASSLIGSGGTDTQYF
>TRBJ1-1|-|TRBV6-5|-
CASNKGAGLAAFF
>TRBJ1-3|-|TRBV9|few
CASSERAGAYSGNTIYF
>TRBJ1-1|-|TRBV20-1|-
CSGKVNTEAFF
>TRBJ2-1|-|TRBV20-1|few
CSDMTLAGEQFF
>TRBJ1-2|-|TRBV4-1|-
CASSQEDSFPYGYTF
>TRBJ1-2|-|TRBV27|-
CASSFAGLPYGYTF
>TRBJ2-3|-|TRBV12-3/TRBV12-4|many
CASTVGFYTDTQYF
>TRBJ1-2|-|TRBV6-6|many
CASSPTGNYGYTF
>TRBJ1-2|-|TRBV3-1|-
CASSQSTGAWRRGALNYGYTF
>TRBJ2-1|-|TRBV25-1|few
CATYYGAVYEQFF
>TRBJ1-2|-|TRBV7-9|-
CASSDFEEVWFGYTF
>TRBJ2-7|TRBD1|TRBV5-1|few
CASSADRVGEQYF
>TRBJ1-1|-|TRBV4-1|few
CASSPQGVAPSAEAFF
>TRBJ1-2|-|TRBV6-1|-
CASSEAETGAYYGYTF
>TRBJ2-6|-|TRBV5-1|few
CASSPVPHIPSGANVLTF
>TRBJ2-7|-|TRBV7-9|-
CASSLRGPSYEQYF
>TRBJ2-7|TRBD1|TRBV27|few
CASRTVGQASYEQYF
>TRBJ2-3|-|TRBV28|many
CASSLGGRTDTQYF
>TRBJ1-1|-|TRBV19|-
CASSIVVKLNTEAFF
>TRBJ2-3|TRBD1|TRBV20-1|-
CSARDSRGGRTTDTQYF
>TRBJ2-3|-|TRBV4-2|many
CASSQELGTWRTDTQYF
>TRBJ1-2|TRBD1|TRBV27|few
CASSARVTGVHGYTF
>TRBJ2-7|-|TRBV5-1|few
CASSFSDGYEQYF
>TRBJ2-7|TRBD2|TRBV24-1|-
CASPRREPYEQYF
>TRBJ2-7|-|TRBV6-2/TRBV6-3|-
CASTLGQNYEQYF
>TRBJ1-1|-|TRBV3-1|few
CASSQERTSYRMNTEAFF
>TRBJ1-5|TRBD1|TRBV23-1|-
CASSQFGWGTEVYSNQPQHF
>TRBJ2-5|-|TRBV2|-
CASRSGLSETQYF
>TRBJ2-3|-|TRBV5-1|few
CASSKESTDTQYF
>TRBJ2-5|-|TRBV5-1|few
CASSLTGLQETQYF
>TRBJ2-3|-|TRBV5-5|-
CASSLEFWGGETDTQYF
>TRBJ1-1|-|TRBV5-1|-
CASSPGQGSGWTEAFF